This T cell receptor (beta chain) was captured by sequencing in a study of response to subunit inactivated influenza vaccine. From the RT-PCR reads, TCRdb called clonotypes with MiXCR, one entry per CDR3 protein. The sample has about 570,000 distinct CDR3 sequences, 11% seen once. J gave up 5 bases and V 3 bases, and 6 bases lay outside the gene matches. Germline lookup yields CDR1 LGHDT and CDR2 YNNKEL (reference sequence). CDR3 length equals 16 residues. This clonotype came up once. The conserved phenylalanine or tryptophan normally closing the CDR3 is absent here, so this likely arose from a read error. The same data also contributed to another study, on T cells expressing NK-cell markers. That work adds: Template switching by 5'RACE with UMIs generated the TCR beta cDNA. Of CD8+ T cells, about 1.0-8% belonged to dominant NKG2C+ clonotypes in five or six donors.

Sequences were derived from PBMCs from blood, sampled on the day of vaccination. This chain connects TRBV3-1 to TRBJ2-3, with TRBD2 identical over 12 bases. The receptor was derived from a man in his forties or fifties who received an inactivated influenza vaccine. The CDR3 DNA reads as TGTGCCAGCAGCCAGCTAGCGGGAGGGCCTGTAGATACGCAGTATATT. It is translated as CASSQLAGGPVDTQYI.